These 14 T cell receptor beta chains were sequenced from one sample in a study of CD4 T cell repertoires in COVID-19. This table comes from immunoSEQ multiplex PCR, and its TCRdb copy is limited to in-frame clones, with some not included. The sample consists of some 71,000 clones, about 83% of them appearing once. The sample in question was CD4+ T cells from peripheral blood, obtained after recovery from COVID-19. These receptors were collected from a human donor who had COVID-19.

This chain connects TRBV9 to TRBJ2-1; TRBD2 aligns across 9 bases. V gave up 0 bases and J gave up 5 bases; unmatched junction bases: 6. The CDR3 runs 16 residues. The V gene's germline CDR1 is SGDLS and CDR2 YYNGEE. Here the CDR3 DNA reads TGTGCCAGCAGCGTAGCTTTCCAGCGGGGGGACAATGAGCAGTTCTTC. As protein: CASSVAFQRGDNEQFF. Combining the CDR3 with reference TRBV9 and TRBJ2-1 gives the whole variable domain DSGVTQTPKHLITATGQRVTLRCSPRSGDLSVYWYQQSLDQGLQFLIQYYNGEERAKGNILERFSAQQFPDLHSELNLSSLELGDSALYFCASSVAFQRGDNEQFFGPGTRLTVL.

The chain joins TRBV11-2 to TRBJ2-2; D may match TRBD1 or TRBD2 (5 bases each). CDR3 length: 16 residues. Germline CDR1 reads SGHAT; CDR2 reads FQNNGV. The V and J ends lost 5 bases and 5 bases respectively, with 18 bases between them. The CDR3 spells CASSPGRAKPTGELFF. CDR3 coding DNA: TGTGCCAGCAGCCCAGGGCGGGCCAAACCAACCGGGGAGCTGTTTTTT.

The rearrangement joins TRBV28 to TRBJ1-2, with TRBD1 as a possible D gene (5 bases). V gave up 5 bases and J gave up 7 bases, with 17 bases separating them. Per the germline V gene, CDR1 is MDHEN and CDR2 is SYDVKM. The CDR3 length is 14 residues. The DNA of the CDR3 is TGTGCCAGCAGTCCAATGGGGCAGGGAGGTGGCTACACCTTC. Its protein product is CASSPMGQGGGYTF.

The chain has TRBV10-2 and TRBJ1-5, with D unresolved. From germline, CDR1 is WSHSY and CDR2 SAAADI. The CDR3 has 17 amino acids. V was shortened by 0 bases and J by 3 bases, with 15 bases between the two germline ends. The CDR3 sequence: CASSESRVGGSNQPQHF. The CDR3 DNA is TGCGCCAGCAGTGAGTCGAGGGTAGGAGGTTCCAATCAGCCCCAGCATTTT.

This clone was picked up one time. The gene calls are TRBV30 and TRBJ2-3; no definite D call. The V gene lost 6 bases and the J gene lost 0 bases, with 10 bases spanning the gap. Germline CDR1 is GTSNPN and CDR2 is SVGIG (reference sequence). The CDR3 sequence is 13 residues long. The CDR3 loop is CACRLVSTDTQYF. The CDR3 coding sequence is TGTGCCTGCAGACTTGTAAGCACAGATACGCAGTATTTT.

The chain recombines TRBV6-5 with TRBJ1-1, with TRBD1 matching over 7 bases. The CDR3 is 13 residues long. V lost 6 bases, J lost 6 bases, and 7 bases stayed unmatched. Germline loops: CDR1 MNHEY, CDR2 SVGAGI. CDR3 protein: CASRSTGFPEAFF. The CDR3 DNA follows: TGTGCCAGCAGATCGACAGGGTTTCCTGAAGCTTTCTTT.

This chain connects TRBV6-1 to TRBJ1-1; D uncertain. This CDR3 is built from 14 residues. V lost 3 bases and J 1 base, leaving 9 bases between the germline ends. The germline CDR1 and CDR2 sequences are MNHNS and SASEGT. DNA of the CDR3: TGTGCCAGCAGTGAGAGGTTTCAGAACACTGAAGCTTTCTTT. The encoded protein is CASSERFQNTEAFF.

The chain carries TRBV6-5 and TRBJ2-7; D could derive from TRBD1 or TRBD2 (5 bases each). Germline V lookup: CDR1 MNHEY, CDR2 SVGAGI. The V end lost 2 bases, the J end lost 4 bases, and 15 bases lay between the germline ends. There are 15 residues in the CDR3. The CDR3 region is CASSYDPGRRYEQYF. DNA of the CDR3: TGTGCCAGCAGTTACGACCCGGGACGGAGATACGAGCAGTACTTC.

The genes are TRBV19 and TRBJ1-1; D unresolved. Trimming left V 5 bases short and J 4 bases short, with 20 bases between. CDR1 LNHDA and CDR2 SQIVND come from the germline V gene (reference sequence). The CDR3 sequence is 16 residues long. CDR3 amino acids: CASSWEEGRRGTEAFF. The CDR3 region has the DNA TGTGCCAGTAGTTGGGAAGAAGGGCGACGGGGCACTGAAGCTTTCTTT. Combining the CDR3 with reference TRBV19 and TRBJ1-1 gives the whole variable domain DGGITQSPKYLFRKEGQNVTLSCEQNLNHDAMYWYRQDPGQGLRLIYYSQIVNDFQKGDIAEGYSVSREKKESFPLTVTSAQKNPTAFYLCASSWEEGRRGTEAFFGQGTRLTVV.

The V and J genes are TRBV5-1 and TRBJ2-1, with no clear D. V lost 0 bases and J lost 1, with 5 bases in between. From germline, CDR1 is SGHRS and CDR2 YFSETQ. The CDR3 contains 14 residues. The CDR3 nucleotides read TGCGCCAGCAGCTTGGGTCAGTCCTACAATGAGCAGTTCTTC. It encodes CASSLGQSYNEQFF.

This sequence joins TRBV9 and TRBJ2-2; 12 positions agree with TRBD2. The V gene end was trimmed by 0 bases and the J gene end by 4 bases; junction bases not matched to a gene: 4. This CDR3 is 17 amino acids long. The germline V gene has CDR1 SGDLS and CDR2 YYNGEE. Here the CDR3 reads CASSVGLAGVSTGELFF. For the CDR3, the DNA is TGTGCCAGCAGCGTAGGACTAGCGGGAGTGTCCACCGGGGAGCTGTTTTTT.

The J gene is TRBJ1-2, the V gene TRBV7-2; TRBD1 agrees at 7 bases. Trimming took 5 bases from V and 4 from J; bases not matched to a gene: 7. The CDR3 spans 14 residues. The germline V gene has CDR1 SGHTA and CDR2 FQGNSA. The CDR3 DNA is TGTGCCAGCAGCCCCCGACAGGGAACCTATGGCTACACCTTC. The encoded protein is CASSPRQGTYGYTF.

The chain combines TRBV2 with TRBJ1-2; TRBD1 agrees at 8 bases. CDR1 and CDR2 (germline): SNHLY, FYNNEI. V trimming: 8 bases; J trimming: 4 bases; junction bases outside the gene matches: 15. The CDR3 loop spans 16 amino acids. The CDR3 region is CASGRADRGGSYGYTF. In nucleotides, the CDR3 is TGTGCCAGCGGGAGGGCTGACAGGGGAGGCTCCTATGGCTACACCTTC. The variable domain in full, with the rest retrieved from reference TRBV2 and TRBJ1-2, is EPEVTQTPSHQVTQMGQEVILRCVPISNHLYFYWYRQILGQKVEFLVSFYNNEISEKSEIFDDQFSVERPDGSNFTLKIRSTKLEDSAMYFCASGRADRGGSYGYTFGSGTRLTVV.

This rearrangement joins TRBV19 to TRBJ1-2; TRBD1 might be the D (6 bases). The CDR3 has 14 amino acids. Germline assignment: CDR1 LNHDA and CDR2 SQIVND (reference sequence). The V end lost 6 bases, the J end lost 0 bases, and 11 bases lay between the germline ends. In nucleotides, the CDR3 is TGTGCCAGTAGGGTGACAGGAGCTAACTATGGCTACACCTTC. Translated, it gives CASRVTGANYGYTF.